The clone carrying this T cell receptor (beta chain) was seen at least ten times. Its antigen is currently unknown. Per germline, CDR1 SGHTA and CDR2 FQGNSA. The CDR3 extends over 13 amino acids. Trimming removed 5 bases at V and 7 bases at J, with 12 bases between. MiXCR, applied by TCRdb to the reads, yields one record per CDR3 protein. The sample holds about 220,000 distinct CDR3 sequences, around 40% seen once. The source of the sample is a study of T cell repertoires in cytomegalovirus infection. The input for sequencing was CD8+ T cells from cultured PBMCs, taken from culture after CMV antigen stimulation. The clonotype was recovered from a human donor in good health (CMV status not recorded). Some clones in this sample may be carry-over from other donors' samples. V and J are TRBV7-2 and TRBJ1-5; maybe TRBD1 (5 bases). In DNA, the CDR3 is TGTGCCAGCAGCCCTGACTGGGGGCAGCCCCAGCATTTT. Encoded protein: CASSPDWGQPQHF.